This is a list of T cell receptor beta chains from one sample in a study of CD8 T cells in Susac syndrome. TCRdb itself ran the immunoSEQ multiplex PCR reads through MiXCR, one entry per CDR3 protein. The sample holds approximately 220,000 distinct CDR3 sequences; roughly 94% are singletons and the top ten take around 0.082%. The sequencing sample was made of CD4+ T cells from PBMCs. These TCRs come from a human donor with multiple sclerosis. Both conserved end residues are part of each CDR3. Each record gives: J gene, clone size, D gene, V gene, CDR3 protein, CDR3 DNA. A D gene is named only where the DNA matches it firmly. The size of a clone is reported for some rows only, either as once, few or many, or as a class for expanded clones.

>TRBJ1-1|once|NA|TRBV20-1
CSASEGPWYTEAFF
TGCAGTGCTAGTGAAGGACCCTGGTACACTGAAGCTTTCTTT
>TRBJ1-5|NA|TRBD1|TRBV15
CATSGQGQGDQPQHF
TGTGCCACCAGCGGCCAGGGACAGGGGGATCAGCCCCAGCATTTT
>TRBJ1-1|NA|NA|TRBV5-1
CASSLQGPGMNTEAFF
TGCGCCAGCAGCTTGCAGGGGCCGGGGATGAACACTGAAGCTTTCTTT
>TRBJ2-1|NA|TRBD2|TRBV9
CASSTRTSGGNEQFF
TGTGCCAGCAGCACCCGGACTAGCGGGGGCAATGAGCAGTTCTTC
>TRBJ2-3|NA|NA|TRBV12-3/TRBV12-4
CASSVSADTQYF
TGTGCCAGCAGTGTTAGTGCAGATACGCAGTATTTT
>TRBJ2-1|NA|TRBD1|TRBV5-6
CASTRTGEQFF
TGTGCCAGCACTCGGACAGGGGAGCAGTTCTTC
>TRBJ1-6|NA|NA|TRBV10-3
CATQGPNSPLHF
TGTGCCACTCAGGGACCAAATTCACCCCTCCACTTT
>TRBJ2-3|NA|NA|TRBV29-1
CSVGLTDTQYF
TGCAGCGTGGGGCTAACAGATACGCAGTATTTT
>TRBJ2-3|once|TRBD2|TRBV7-9
CASSPSLAGERADTQYF
TGTGCCAGCAGCCCATCACTAGCGGGGGAAAGGGCAGATACGCAGTATTTT
>TRBJ2-1|NA|TRBD2|TRBV29-1
CSVGRRLAGGNEQFF
TGCAGCGTTGGACGTAGACTAGCGGGGGGGAATGAGCAGTTCTTC
>TRBJ1-6|NA|NA|TRBV11-2
CASSLEPFPLPLHF
TGTGCCAGCAGCTTAGAACCTTTCCCTCTACCCCTCCACTTT